This section outlines one T cell receptor (beta chain) sequence together with its context. What it binds is unknown. The sample originates from a study of blood T cells in healthy people across ages. Study-wide points: Higher diversity and more naive CD4+ cells were features of long-lived donors, compared to aged donors. The donors' CMV status was not determined, possibly confounding changes in expanded clonotypes. Estimated diversity across one million T cells was deemed an underestimate.

Germline CDR1 is MNHEY and CDR2 is SVGEGT. The CDR3 sequence is 14 residues long. V lost 6 bases to trimming and J lost 7 bases, with 16 bases between them. Sample-barcoded 5' priming and a J-beta primer mix drove a second PCR of about 6 to 12 cycles. Via MiXCR, TCRdb re-called the 5' RACE reads, giving one row per CDR3 protein. The sample lists roughly 860,000 distinct CDR3 sequences; about 59% were seen once. A minimum of 7 million PBMCs was isolated per sample. The chain has TRBV6-2 or TRBV6-3 and TRBJ2-1, with D maybe TRBD1 (6 bases). This clonotype originated in a young man in good health. The sample taken for sequencing was blood. The CDR3 region is CASRRKAGVNEQFF. CDR3 bases: TGTGCCAGCAGACGGAAAGCAGGGGTTAATGAGCAGTTCTTC.